The next 32 T cell receptor beta chains were all read from a single sample in a study of cytomegalovirus exposure and HLA in healthy donors. Primers: 60 Vbeta forward and 13 Jbeta reverse. The table came from immunoSEQ multiplex PCR; TCRdb's copy has only in-frame clones and leaves some out. Among roughly 100,000 clones listed, around 76% were seen once. Sequencing was done on a sample of PBMCs. The receptors stem from a woman aged 18-30 years in good health and CMV-seropositive.

J is TRBJ1-3 and V is TRBV27; 7 bases agree with TRBD1. The CDR3 is 14 amino acids. V lost 4 bases, J lost 3 bases, and 3 bases stayed unmatched. Germline V lookup: CDR1 MNHEY, CDR2 SMNVEV (reference sequence). CDR3 sequence reads: CASSSDRVGNTIYF. CDR3 in DNA: TGTGCCAGCAGTTCCGACAGGGTTGGAAACACCATATATTTT.

V gene TRBV6-1 combines with J gene TRBJ2-5, with unresolved D. The germline gives CDR1 MNHNS, CDR2 SASEGT. V was clipped by 8 bases and J by 2 bases, with 12 bases between them. This CDR3 is 13 amino acids long. This chain's CDR3 is CASGWAKQETQYF. The CDR3 DNA sequence: TGTGCCAGCGGGTGGGCTAAGCAAGAGACCCAGTACTTC.

This clone occurred a few times. The chain carries TRBV6-6 and TRBJ1-5; D is unclear. V was clipped by 2 bases and J by 3 bases, with 8 bases between them. CDR3 length equals 14 residues. Germline V lookup: CDR1 MNHNY, CDR2 SVGAGI (reference sequence). The CDR3 DNA follows: TGTGCCAGCAGTTACCGTGGGCCCAATCAGCCCCAGCATTTT. Amino acid sequence: CASSYRGPNQPQHF.

The rearrangement joins TRBV9 to TRBJ1-1; the match to TRBD1 covers 8 bases. Germline trimming cut 4 bases from V and 4 bases from J; bases unmatched to any gene: 3. The germline CDR1 and CDR2 sequences are SGDLS and YYNGEE. The CDR3 is 13 residues long. The CDR3 loop is CASSLGQGTEAFF. The CDR3, as DNA: TGTGCCAGCAGCCTCGGACAGGGCACTGAAGCTTTCTTT.

This chain connects TRBV7-6 to TRBJ2-7, with 9 bases fitting TRBD1. This CDR3 comprises 15 residues. Germline V gives CDR1 SGHVS, CDR2 FNYEAQ. Germline trimming cut 4 bases from V and 2 bases from J; bases unmatched to any gene: 6. CDR3 in amino acids: CASSYKQGATYEQYF. The CDR3 DNA follows: TGTGCCAGCAGCTACAAACAGGGGGCTACCTACGAGCAGTACTTC.

Only a few counts were recorded for this clone. The V call is TRBV27, the J call TRBJ2-7, with 8 bases aligning to TRBD2. The V and J ends lost 7 bases and 6 bases, in that order; junction bases with no gene match: 11. CDR3 size: 14 residues. Germline values: CDR1 MNHEY, CDR2 SMNVEV (reference sequence). CDR3 sequence: CASNRAGDGVEQYF. CDR3 nucleotides: TGTGCCAGCAACAGAGCGGGAGACGGGGTCGAGCAGTACTTC.

The chain recombines TRBV29-1 with TRBJ2-7; TRBD1 matches at 10 bases. CDR1 SQVTM and CDR2 ANQGSEA come from the germline V gene. This CDR3 has 18 amino acids. V was clipped by 3 bases and J by 2 bases; unmatched bases: 16. This CDR3 reads CSVDKGGPGTGDTYEQYF. DNA for the CDR3: TGCAGCGTTGATAAGGGGGGCCCCGGGACAGGGGACACCTACGAGCAGTACTTC.

This clone appeared a few times. The V and J genes are TRBV10-2 and TRBJ2-7, with D hard to call. This CDR3 has 11 amino acids. Trimming took 6 bases from V and 1 from J, leaving 4 bases between them. Germline-derived CDR1 and CDR2 are WSHSY and SAAADI. The CDR3 bases are TGCGCCAGCAGCCCATCCTACGAGCAGTACTTC. It translates to CASSPSYEQYF.

This chain links TRBV14 with TRBJ1-2; D ambiguous. The CDR3 contains 14 residues. Trimming removed 3 bases from V and 4 bases from J, with 12 bases in between. Germline lookup yields CDR1 SGHDN and CDR2 FVKESK. This CDR3 reads CASSQVRAVYGYTF. The CDR3 nucleotides read TGTGCCAGCAGCCAGGTGCGAGCGGTCTATGGCTACACCTTC. Variable domain in full (rest from reference TRBV14 and TRBJ1-2): EAGVTQFPSHSVIEKGQTVTLRCDPISGHDNLYWYRRVMGKEIKFLLHFVKESKQDESGMPNNRFLAERTGGTYSTLKVQPAELEDSGVYFCASSQVRAVYGYTFGSGTRLTVV.

The gene calls are TRBV10-3 and TRBJ2-5; 7 positions agree with TRBD1. V lost 5 bases to trimming and J lost 4 bases; unmatched junction nucleotides: 1. Germline lookup yields CDR1 ENHRY and CDR2 SYGVKD. The CDR3 is 12 amino acids. CDR3 DNA sequence: TGTGCCATCAGTACAGGGGCAGAGACCCAGTACTTC. The encoded protein is CAISTGAETQYF.

The chain combines TRBV7-8 with TRBJ1-2; perhaps TRBD1 as D (6 bases). Trimming took off 5 bases at V and 1 base at J, with 17 bases between the two ends. The germline V gene has CDR1 SGHVS and CDR2 FQNEAQ. This CDR3 is 16 amino acids long. This CDR3 reads CASSLGAGVVNYGYTF. The CDR3 DNA reads as TGTGCCAGCAGCCTAGGGGCAGGGGTCGTTAACTATGGCTACACCTTC.

V gene TRBV5-6 combines with J gene TRBJ1-4, with D possibly TRBD1 on 5 matching bases. CDR3 size: 17 residues. V lost 1 base, J lost 0 bases, and 13 bases lay in between. Germline loops: CDR1 SGHDT, CDR2 YYEEEE. CDR3 nucleotide sequence: TGTGCCAGCAGCTTGAGGGGCGGGGGACCAACTAATGAAAAACTGTTTTTT. Protein: CASSLRGGGPTNEKLFF. Using reference TRBV5-6 and TRBJ1-4 for the parts outside the CDR3, the full variable domain is DAGVTQSPTHLIKTRGQQVTLRCSPKSGHDTVSWYQQALGQGPQFIFQYYEEEERQRGNFPDRFSGHQFPNYSSELNVNALLLGDSALYLCASSLRGGGPTNEKLFFGSGTQLSVL.

The V and J genes are TRBV9 and TRBJ1-2; perhaps TRBD1 as D (5 bases). The CDR3 is made up of 14 amino acids. V was cut by 0 bases and J by 5 bases, with 11 bases left in between. In germline, CDR1 is SGDLS, CDR2 YYNGEE. CDR3 loop: CASSVGSTAYGYTF. DNA for the CDR3: TGTGCCAGCAGCGTAGGATCGACAGCTTATGGCTACACCTTC.

This clone turned up a few times. The chain couples TRBV5-4 to TRBJ1-2, with 10 bases matching TRBD1. V dropped 3 bases and J dropped 7; count of bases not matched to a gene: 6. The CDR3 is made up of 14 amino acids. The germline V gene encodes CDR1 SGHNT and CDR2 YYREEE (reference sequence). DNA of the CDR3: TGTGCCAGCAGCTCCCCGGACAGGGGGTTTGGCTACACCTTC. Translated, it gives CASSSPDRGFGYTF.

CDR3 in amino acids: CASKSSGLDNEQFF. In DNA form, the CDR3 reads TGTGCCAGCAAATCCTCAGGGCTCGACAATGAGCAGTTCTTC. The chain links TRBV2 to TRBJ2-1; perhaps TRBD1 as D (5 bases). V was trimmed by 7 bases and J by 5 bases, leaving 15 bases between them. This CDR3 contains 14 residues. Germline CDR1 and CDR2: SNHLY and FYNNEI.

The rearrangement links TRBV28 to TRBJ1-4; 8 nucleotides match TRBD1. Looked up from germline, CDR1 is MDHEN and CDR2 is SYDVKM. The CDR3 length is 14 residues. V shed 11 bases, J shed 5 bases, and the junction held 10 bases outside the gene matches. CDR3 sequence: CAHRDRTINEKLFF. CDR3 in DNA: TGTGCCCACAGGGACAGGACTATCAATGAAAAACTGTTTTTT.

The rearrangement links TRBV13 to TRBJ1-6; D may be TRBD1 (6 bases). The V gene lost 2 bases and the J gene lost 4 bases, with 6 bases spanning the gap. Germline V gene data show CDR1 as PRHDT and CDR2 as FYEKMQ (reference sequence). The CDR3 sequence is 14 residues long. The DNA for the CDR3 is TGTGCCAGCAGCTTAACAGGGTATAATTCACCCCTCCACTTT. It specifies CASSLTGYNSPLHF.

The V and J genes are TRBV19 and TRBJ2-3; 13 nucleotides align to TRBD2. CDR1 and CDR2 from the germline V gene are LNHDA and SQIVND (reference sequence). With V trimmed by 1 base and J by 2 bases, 3 bases remained unmatched. This CDR3 comprises 17 residues. CDR3 nucleotide sequence: TGTGCCAGTAGTATAGGGACTAGCGGGAGAGCCACAGATACGCAGTATTTT. It encodes CASSIGTSGRATDTQYF.

The chain is built from TRBV2 and TRBJ1-4; D not resolved. The germline V gene encodes CDR1 SNHLY and CDR2 FYNNEI. Between the trimmed V and J ends, which lost 3 bases and 4 bases, there was a span of 12 bases. This CDR3 comprises 15 residues. CDR3 bases: TGTGCCAGCAGTGATCGTGACGGACTTAATGAAAAACTGTTTTTT. The encoded protein is CASSDRDGLNEKLFF.

In its sample, this clone was seen a few times. This rearrangement joins TRBV4-1 to TRBJ1-4, with D possibly TRBD1 on 5 matching bases. The V and J ends lost 0 bases and 3 bases respectively, with 11 bases between them. The CDR3 has 16 residues. The germline V gene encodes CDR1 MGHRA and CDR2 YSYEKL. Here the CDR3 reads CASSQDLRAANEKLFF. CDR3 nucleotides: TGCGCCAGCAGCCAAGATCTCAGGGCAGCTAATGAAAAACTGTTTTTT.

This clone was detected once. The rearrangement uses TRBV7-3 and TRBJ2-5, with 8 bases that match TRBD1. Per the germline V gene, CDR1 is SGHTA and CDR2 is FQGTGA. The J segment lost 5 bases and the V segment lost 5 bases, leaving 4 bases of the junction unmatched. The CDR3 spans 13 residues. CDR3 residues: CASSTDREETQYF. The CDR3 DNA follows: TGTGCCAGCAGCACGGACAGGGAGGAGACCCAGTACTTC.

The chain links TRBV9 to TRBJ2-5; 7 nucleotides agree with TRBD1. Trimming cost V 3 bases and J 5 bases; bases outside gene matches: 4. From germline, CDR1 is SGDLS and CDR2 YYNGEE. CDR3 length equals 13 residues. The DNA of the CDR3 is TGTGCCAGCAGCGACAGGGGTGGGGAGACCCAGTACTTC. The encoded protein is CASSDRGGETQYF.

The chain is built from TRBV5-1 and TRBJ2-7; 7 positions agree with TRBD1. CDR1 is SGHRS, CDR2 YFSETQ, per germline. Trimming took 0 bases from V and 4 from J; bases not matched to a gene: 7. The CDR3 covers 15 residues. CDR3: CASSLAIGQVYEQYF. The CDR3, as DNA: TGCGCCAGCAGCTTGGCTATCGGACAGGTTTACGAGCAGTACTTC.

The chain's CDR3 is CASSAEDRVYGYTF. CDR3 bases: TGTGCCAGCAGTGCAGAGGACAGGGTATATGGCTACACCTTC. The V and J genes are TRBV25-1 and TRBJ1-2, with 8 bases fitting TRBD1. This CDR3 is built from 14 residues. Unmatched junction bases numbered 6, after V lost 4 bases and J lost 5 bases. Germline V gene sequence: CDR1 MGHDK, CDR2 SYGVNS.

The genes are TRBV29-1 and TRBJ2-5; tentative D call: TRBD1 (6 bases). The germline V gene has CDR1 SQVTM and CDR2 ANQGSEA. The V gene lost 4 bases and the J gene lost 1 base, with 10 bases spanning the gap. This CDR3 is built from 13 residues. DNA of the CDR3: TGCAGCGTTGCAGGACAGATCCAAGAGACCCAGTACTTC. Protein: CSVAGQIQETQYF.

CDR3 sequence reads: CSVEGQAYTEAFF. Written as DNA, the CDR3 is TGCAGCGTTGAGGGACAGGCCTACACTGAAGCTTTCTTT. The chain uses TRBV29-1 and TRBJ1-1; 8 positions agree with TRBD1. The CDR3 runs 13 residues. J was trimmed by 3 bases and V by 3 bases; bases with no gene match: 3. Germline CDR1 is SQVTM and CDR2 is ANQGSEA.

The J gene is TRBJ2-5, the V gene TRBV9; 7 positions match TRBD1. This CDR3 spans 15 amino acids. Germline assignment: CDR1 SGDLS and CDR2 YYNGEE. V shed 4 bases and J 5 bases; nucleotides not matched to a gene: 11. CDR3 bases: TGTGCCAGCAGCCTACAGGGGACCTCAGGGGAGACCCAGTACTTC. It is translated as CASSLQGTSGETQYF.

The chain couples TRBV5-4 to TRBJ2-7, with 10 bases matching TRBD1. V dropped 3 bases and J dropped 5; count of bases not matched to a gene: 5. Germline values: CDR1 SGHNT, CDR2 YYREEE (reference sequence). This CDR3 has 14 residues. DNA of the CDR3: TGTGCCAGCAGCTCGGGACAGGGGAGGGACGAGCAGTACTTC. Protein product: CASSSGQGRDEQYF. Filled out from reference TRBV5-4 and TRBJ2-7, the complete variable domain reads ETGVTQSPTHLIKTRGQQVTLRCSSQSGHNTVSWYQQALGQGPQFIFQYYREEENGRGNFPPRFSGLQFPNYSSELNVNALELDDSALYLCASSSGQGRDEQYFGPGTRLTVT.

The chain couples TRBV19 to TRBJ1-2, with 7 bases matching TRBD1. Unmatched junction bases numbered 5, after V lost 4 bases and J lost 6 bases. The CDR3 runs to 13 residues. Germline V lookup: CDR1 LNHDA, CDR2 SQIVND (reference sequence). CDR3 DNA: TGTGCCAGTAGTACCCAAACAGGGGATGGCTACACCTTC. Residues: CASSTQTGDGYTF.

CDR3 region: CASSARTGAGEQYF. The CDR3 nucleotides read TGTGCCAGCAGTGCGCGGACAGGGGCGGGGGAGCAGTACTTC. The rearrangement joins TRBV6-1 to TRBJ2-7; 9 nucleotides align to TRBD1. This CDR3 contains 14 residues. J was trimmed by 7 bases and V by 4 bases; bases with no gene match: 8. Per germline, CDR1 MNHNS and CDR2 SASEGT.

The chain uses TRBV28 and TRBJ1-3; the match to TRBD1 covers 9 bases. Germline V gene data show CDR1 as MDHEN and CDR2 as SYDVKM. V shed 5 bases, J shed 7 bases, and the junction held 6 bases outside the gene matches. The CDR3 runs to 14 residues. CDR3 DNA sequence: TGTGCCAGCAGTAACAGGGGGCTACGGAACACCATATATTTT. Protein: CASSNRGLRNTIYF. Combining the CDR3 with reference TRBV28 and TRBJ1-3 gives the whole variable domain DVKVTQSSRYLVKRTGEKVFLECVQDMDHENMFWYRQDPGLGLRLIYFSYDVKMKEKGDIPEGYSVSREKKERFSLILESASTNQTSMYLCASSNRGLRNTIYFGEGSWLTVV.

The chain joins TRBV25-1 to TRBJ1-1; 9 bases are a match to TRBD1. With V trimmed by 2 bases and J by 0 bases, 1 base remained unmatched. Germline assignment: CDR1 MGHDK and CDR2 SYGVNS. The CDR3 contains 15 residues. The CDR3 region has the DNA TGTGCCAGCAGTGAAGGGACAGGGTTGAACACTGAAGCTTTCTTT. Protein sequence: CASSEGTGLNTEAFF.